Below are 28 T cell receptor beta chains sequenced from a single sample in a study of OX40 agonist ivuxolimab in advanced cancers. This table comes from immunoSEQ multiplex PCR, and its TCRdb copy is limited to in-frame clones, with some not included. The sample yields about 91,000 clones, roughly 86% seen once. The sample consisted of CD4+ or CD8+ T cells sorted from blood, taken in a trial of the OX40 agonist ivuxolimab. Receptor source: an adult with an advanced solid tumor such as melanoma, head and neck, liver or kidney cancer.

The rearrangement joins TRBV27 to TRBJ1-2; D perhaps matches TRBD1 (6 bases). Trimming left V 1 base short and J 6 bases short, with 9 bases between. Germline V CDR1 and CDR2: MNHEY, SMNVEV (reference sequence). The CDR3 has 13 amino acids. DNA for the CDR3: TGTGCCAGCAGTTTATATGGGGGCAATGGCTACACCTTC. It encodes CASSLYGGNGYTF.

CDR3 DNA sequence: TGTGCCAGCAGCTTGATACGCGAAGCCTACGAGCAGTACTTC. Amino acids: CASSLIREAYEQYF. The chain recombines TRBV5-5 with TRBJ2-7; D uncertain. In germline, CDR1 is SGHKS, CDR2 YYEKEE (reference sequence). This CDR3 region has 14 residues. The V gene lost 1 base and the J gene lost 2 bases, with 10 bases spanning the gap.

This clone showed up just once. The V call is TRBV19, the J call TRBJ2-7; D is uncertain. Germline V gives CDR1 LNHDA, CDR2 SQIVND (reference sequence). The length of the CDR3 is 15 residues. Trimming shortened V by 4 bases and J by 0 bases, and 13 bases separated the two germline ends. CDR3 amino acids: CASSTSTENSYEQYF. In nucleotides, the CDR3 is TGTGCCAGTAGTACCTCGACGGAGAACTCCTACGAGCAGTACTTC.

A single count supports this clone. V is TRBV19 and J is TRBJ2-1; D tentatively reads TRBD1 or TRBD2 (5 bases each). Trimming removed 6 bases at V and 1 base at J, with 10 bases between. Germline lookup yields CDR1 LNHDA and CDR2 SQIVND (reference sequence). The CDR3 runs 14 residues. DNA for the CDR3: TGTGCCAGTAGAGCCGGGACGTCCTACAATGAGCAGTTCTTC. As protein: CASRAGTSYNEQFF. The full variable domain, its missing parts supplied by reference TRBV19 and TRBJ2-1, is DGGITQSPKYLFRKEGQNVTLSCEQNLNHDAMYWYRQDPGQGLRLIYYSQIVNDFQKGDIAEGYSVSREKKESFPLTVTSAQKNPTAFYLCASRAGTSYNEQFFGPGTRLTVL.

CDR3: CASSLGGIEAFF. For the CDR3, the DNA is TGTGCCAGCAGCTTGGGGGGAATTGAAGCTTTCTTT. V is TRBV5-5 and J is TRBJ1-1; the D is unclear. This CDR3 contains 12 residues. Trimming cost V 0 bases and J 7 bases, with 7 bases left between them. Germline CDR1 reads SGHKS; CDR2 reads YYEKEE (reference sequence).

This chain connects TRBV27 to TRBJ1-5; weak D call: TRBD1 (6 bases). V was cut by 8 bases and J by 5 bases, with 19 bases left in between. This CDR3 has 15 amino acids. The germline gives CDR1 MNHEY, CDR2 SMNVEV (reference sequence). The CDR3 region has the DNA TGTGCCAGCCGCAGGGCGACAGGAACCGATCAGCCCCAGCATTTT. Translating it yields CASRRATGTDQPQHF.

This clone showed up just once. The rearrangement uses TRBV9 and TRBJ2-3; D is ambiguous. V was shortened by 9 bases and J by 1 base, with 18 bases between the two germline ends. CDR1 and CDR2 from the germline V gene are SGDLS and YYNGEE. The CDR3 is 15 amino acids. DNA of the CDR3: TGTGCCAAACACAAGGGCCTCCGGGGCACAGATACGCAGTATTTT. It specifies CAKHKGLRGTDTQYF.

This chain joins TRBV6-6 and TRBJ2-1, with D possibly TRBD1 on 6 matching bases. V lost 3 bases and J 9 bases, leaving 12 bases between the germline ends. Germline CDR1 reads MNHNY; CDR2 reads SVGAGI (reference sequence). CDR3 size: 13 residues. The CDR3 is CASSYVRGTEQFF. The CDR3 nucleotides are TGTGCCAGCAGTTATGTCAGGGGTACTGAGCAGTTCTTC.

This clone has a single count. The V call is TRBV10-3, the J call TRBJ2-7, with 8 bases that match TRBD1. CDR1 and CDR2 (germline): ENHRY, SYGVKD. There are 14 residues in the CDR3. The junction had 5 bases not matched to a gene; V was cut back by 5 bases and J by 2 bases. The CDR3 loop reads CAISLTGGTYEQYF. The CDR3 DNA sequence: TGTGCCATCAGTCTTACAGGGGGGACCTACGAGCAGTACTTC.

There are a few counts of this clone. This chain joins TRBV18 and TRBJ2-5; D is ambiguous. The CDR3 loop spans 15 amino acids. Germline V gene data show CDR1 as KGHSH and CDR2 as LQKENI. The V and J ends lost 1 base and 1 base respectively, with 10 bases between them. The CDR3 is CASSPLSETQETQYF. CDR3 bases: TGTGCCAGCTCACCACTGTCGGAGACCCAAGAGACCCAGTACTTC.

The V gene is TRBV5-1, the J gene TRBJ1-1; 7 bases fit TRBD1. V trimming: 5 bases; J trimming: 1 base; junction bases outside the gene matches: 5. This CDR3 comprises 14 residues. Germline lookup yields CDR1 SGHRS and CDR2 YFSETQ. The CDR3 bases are TGCGCCAGCAGGAGACAGGGAGAGAACACTGAAGCTTTCTTT. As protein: CASRRQGENTEAFF.

CDR3 bases: TGTGCCAGCAGCGATCCTTCACAGGGGGGGCCAGGGTCAGCTTTCTTT. Translating it yields CASSDPSQGGPGSAFF. This chain uses TRBV21-1 with TRBJ1-1; TRBD1 was called by the table and not checked on the DNA. TRBV21-1 corresponds to a pseudogene. This CDR3 is built from 16 residues.

For the CDR3, the DNA is TGTGCCAGCAGTGTCAACCGAGGGGGTCTTAGCACAGATACGCAGTATTTT. Translated, it gives CASSVNRGGLSTDTQYF. This chain links TRBV6-1 with TRBJ2-3, with D maybe TRBD1 (6 bases). Germline V gives CDR1 MNHNS, CDR2 SASEGT. The CDR3 totals 17 residues. Trimming pared 4 bases from V and 0 bases from J, leaving 17 bases between.

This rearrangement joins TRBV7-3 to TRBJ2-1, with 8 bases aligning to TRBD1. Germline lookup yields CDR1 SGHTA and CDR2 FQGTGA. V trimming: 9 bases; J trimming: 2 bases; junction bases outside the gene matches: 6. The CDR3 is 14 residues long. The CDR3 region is CASSRGPTYNEQFF. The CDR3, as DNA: TGTGCCAGTAGCAGGGGGCCAACCTACAATGAGCAGTTCTTC. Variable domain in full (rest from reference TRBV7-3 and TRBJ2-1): GAGVSQTPSNKVTEKGKYVELRCDPISGHTALYWYRQSLGQGPEFLIYFQGTGAADDSGLPNDRFFAVRPEGSVSTLKIQRTERGDSAVYLCASSRGPTYNEQFFGPGTRLTVL.

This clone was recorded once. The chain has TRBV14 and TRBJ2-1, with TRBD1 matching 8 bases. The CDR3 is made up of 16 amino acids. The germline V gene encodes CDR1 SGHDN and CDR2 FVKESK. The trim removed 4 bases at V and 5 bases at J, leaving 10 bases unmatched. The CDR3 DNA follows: TGTGCCAGCAGCCCGAAACTACAGGGGGTTGACAATGAGCAGTTCTTC. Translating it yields CASSPKLQGVDNEQFF.

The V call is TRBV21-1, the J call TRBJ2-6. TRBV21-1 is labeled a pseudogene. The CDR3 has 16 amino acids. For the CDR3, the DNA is TGTGCCAGCAGCACTCCCTCCTGGTCTGGGGCCAACGTCCTGACTTTC. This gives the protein CASSTPSWSGANVLTF.

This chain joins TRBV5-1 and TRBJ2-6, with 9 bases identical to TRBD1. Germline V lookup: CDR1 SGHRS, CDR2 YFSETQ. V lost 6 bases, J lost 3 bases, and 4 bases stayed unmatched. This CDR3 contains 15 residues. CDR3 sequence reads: CASNRGQGGANVLTF. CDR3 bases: TGCGCCAGCAACAGGGGGCAAGGTGGGGCCAACGTCCTGACTTTC.

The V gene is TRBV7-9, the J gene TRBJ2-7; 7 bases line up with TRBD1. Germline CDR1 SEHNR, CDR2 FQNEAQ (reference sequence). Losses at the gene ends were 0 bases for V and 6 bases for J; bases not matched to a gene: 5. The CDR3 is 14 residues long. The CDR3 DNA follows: TGTGCCAGCAGCTTAGCAGGGGGCTTCCTCGAGCAGTACTTC. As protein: CASSLAGGFLEQYF.

CDR3 loop: CASSSHQFATNEKLFF. The CDR3 DNA is TGTGCCAGCAGCTCCCACCAATTTGCAACTAATGAAAAACTGTTTTTT. The J gene is TRBJ1-4, the V gene TRBV27; no clear D gene. With 6 bases removed from V and 0 bases from J, the gap between germline ends came to 14 bases. The length of the CDR3 is 16 residues. Germline CDR1 and CDR2: MNHEY and SMNVEV (reference sequence).

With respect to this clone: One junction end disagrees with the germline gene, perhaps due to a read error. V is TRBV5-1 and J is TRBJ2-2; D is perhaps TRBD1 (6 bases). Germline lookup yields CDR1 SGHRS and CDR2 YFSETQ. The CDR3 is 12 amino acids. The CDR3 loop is CASSLDRRELFF. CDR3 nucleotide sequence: TGCGCCAGCAGTTTGGACAGACGGGAGCTGTTTTTT.

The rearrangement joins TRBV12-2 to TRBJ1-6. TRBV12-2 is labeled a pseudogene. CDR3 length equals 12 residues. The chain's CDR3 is CASRLKGPPLHF. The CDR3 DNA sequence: TGTGCAAGTCGCCTCAAGGGTCCACCCCTCCACTTT.

CDR3 residues: CASSQEGSLGNVLTF. The CDR3 DNA is TGCGCCAGCAGCCAAGAGGGCAGCCTAGGAAACGTCCTGACTTTC. V gene TRBV4-1 combines with J gene TRBJ2-6; D is uncertain. Trimming pared 0 bases from V and 10 bases from J, leaving 13 bases between. This CDR3 has 15 residues. Per the germline V gene, CDR1 is MGHRA and CDR2 is YSYEKL.

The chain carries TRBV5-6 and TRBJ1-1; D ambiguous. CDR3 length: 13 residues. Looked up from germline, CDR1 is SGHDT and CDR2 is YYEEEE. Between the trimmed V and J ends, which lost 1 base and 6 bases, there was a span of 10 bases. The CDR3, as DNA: TGTGCCAGCAGCTTGTCAGACTTCGCTGAAGCTTTCTTT. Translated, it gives CASSLSDFAEAFF.

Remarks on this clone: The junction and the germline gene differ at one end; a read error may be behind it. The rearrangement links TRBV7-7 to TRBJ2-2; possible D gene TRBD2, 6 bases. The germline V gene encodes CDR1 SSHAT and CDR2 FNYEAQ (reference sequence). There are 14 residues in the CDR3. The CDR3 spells CASSPISGTGELFF. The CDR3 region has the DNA TGTGCTAGCAGCCCGATTAGCGGAACCGGGGAGCTGTTTTTT.

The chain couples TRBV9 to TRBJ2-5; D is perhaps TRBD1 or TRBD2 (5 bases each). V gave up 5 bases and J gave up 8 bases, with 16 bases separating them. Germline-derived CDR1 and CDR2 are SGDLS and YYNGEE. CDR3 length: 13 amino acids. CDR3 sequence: CASRPDGGYTQYF. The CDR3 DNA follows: TGTGCCAGCAGACCGGATGGGGGTTACACCCAGTACTTC.

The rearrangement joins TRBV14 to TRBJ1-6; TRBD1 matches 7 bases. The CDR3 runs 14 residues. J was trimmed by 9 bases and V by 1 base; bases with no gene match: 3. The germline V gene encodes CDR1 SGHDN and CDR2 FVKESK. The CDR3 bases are TGTGCCAGCAGCCAAGGACAGGGAAGTTCACCCCTCCACTTT. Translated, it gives CASSQGQGSSPLHF.

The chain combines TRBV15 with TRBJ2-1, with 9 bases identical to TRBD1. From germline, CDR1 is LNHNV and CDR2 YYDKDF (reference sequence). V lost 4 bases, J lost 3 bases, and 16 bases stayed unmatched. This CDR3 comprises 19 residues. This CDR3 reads CATSKEQGAPRVVYNEQFF. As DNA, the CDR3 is TGTGCCACCAGCAAAGAACAGGGGGCGCCGAGGGTTGTCTACAATGAGCAGTTCTTC.

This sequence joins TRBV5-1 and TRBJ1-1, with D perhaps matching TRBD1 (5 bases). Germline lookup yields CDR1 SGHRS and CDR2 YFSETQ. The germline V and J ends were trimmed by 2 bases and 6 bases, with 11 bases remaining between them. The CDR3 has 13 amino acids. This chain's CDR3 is CASSLRVGAEAFF. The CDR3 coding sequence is TGCGCCAGCAGCTTACGGGTAGGGGCTGAAGCTTTCTTT. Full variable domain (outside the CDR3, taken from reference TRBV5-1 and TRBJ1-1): KAGVTQTPRYLIKTRGQQVTLSCSPISGHRSVSWYQQTPGQGLQFLFEYFSETQRNKGNFPGRFSGRQFSNSRSEMNVSTLELGDSALYLCASSLRVGAEAFFGQGTRLTVV.